This TCR beta chain was captured by sequencing in a study of blood T cell repertoires in COVID-19. Across the study: Acute and convalescent COVID-19 specimens originated in the United States, Italy and Spain. The analysed material was cDNA or gDNA that came from T cells, B-cell-depleted T cells, or PBMCs.

A Seattle source enrolled patients during active infection and followed them longitudinally. Per germline, CDR1 SGHTA and CDR2 FQGNSA. Trimming removed 5 bases from V and 6 bases from J; junction bases left unmatched: 10. The CDR3 extends over 15 amino acids. TCRdb's copy holds only in-frame clones and misses some; the assay was immunoSEQ multiplex PCR. The sample consists of about 250,000 clones, around 88% of them appearing once. This chain joins TRBV7-2 and TRBJ2-1, with 7 bases lining up with TRBD1. This TCR was sampled from a woman aged 25 to 39 with COVID-19, enrolled during active disease. Sequencing was performed on peripheral blood. CDR3 in amino acids: CASSMRQGPANEQFF. The CDR3 nucleotides are TGTGCCAGCAGCATGAGACAGGGCCCCGCCAATGAGCAGTTCTTC. The full variable domain, rest sourced from reference TRBV7-2 and TRBJ2-1, is GAGVSQSPSNKVTEKGKDVELRCDPISGHTALYWYRQSLGQGLEFLIYFQGNSAPDKSGLPSDRFSAERTGGSVSTLTIQRTQQEDSAVYLCASSMRQGPANEQFFGPGTRLTVL.